This TCR beta chain was identified in a study of T cells in Graves' hyperthyroidism and ophthalmopathy. On this clonotype: The junction shows a germline mismatch at one end, possibly a read error.

Template material for amplifying TCR beta CDR3 regions consisted of RNA transcripts. TCR CDR3 underwent first-round RT-PCR with the HTBI primer set. TCRdb called the multiplex PCR reads again in MiXCR, with one record for every CDR3 protein. The sample carries about 350,000 distinct CDR3 sequences, roughly 17% recorded once. The CDR3 length is 15 residues. In patients aged 18 to 65, hyperthyroidism was newly diagnosed, with duration under 2 months. The sequenced material came from blood. The rearrangement joins TRBV12-3 or TRBV12-4 to TRBJ1-1; D possibly corresponds to TRBD1 (6 bases). The sequence came from a woman aged 25 to 39 with Graves' hyperthyroidism that later progressed to Graves' ophthalmopathy. CDR3 sequence reads: CASSSVIGRDTEALF. Written as DNA, the CDR3 is TGTGCCAGCAGTAGCGTAATCGGACGGGACACTGAAGCTCTCTTT.